This TCR beta chain was captured in a study of blood T cell repertoires in COVID-19. With 5 bases removed from V and 3 bases from J, the gap between germline ends came to 7 bases. Germline V CDR1 and CDR2: SNHLY, FYNNEI. The CDR3 length is 12 residues. Produced via immunoSEQ multiplex PCR; TCRdb's table is partial and in-frame only. The sample carries about 42,000 clones, about 88% recorded once. This sequence originates from a human donor in a cohort sampled during active COVID-19. The chain combines TRBV2 with TRBJ1-2; tentatively, D is TRBD1 (6 bases). Sequenced: peripheral blood. The CDR3 DNA reads as TGTGCCAGCAGTCCAGGGGACTATGGCTACACCTTC. The encoded protein is CASSPGDYGYTF.